This TCR beta chain originates from a study of sequential checkpoint blockade in melanoma. Study information: Arm A got nivolumab then ipilimumab; arm B the reverse, 1:1. Matched biopsies came pretreatment and at week 13 for 20 to 25 patients. TCRbeta immunosequencing was performed on DNA from roughly 91 pretreatment melanoma tumor samples. Maintenance nivolumab came after either treatment sequence.

Data came from immunoSEQ multiplex PCR; TCRdb stores just in-frame clones and leaves some out. The sample yields 40,000 or so clones, more than 25% seen once. This clone appeared a few times. Treatment: randomized to nivolumab then ipilimumab (arm A) or the reverse (arm B). Trimming pared 5 bases from V and 2 bases from J, leaving 10 bases between. Germline CDR1 and CDR2: MDHEN and SYDVKM. The CDR3 runs 14 residues. This receptor was identified in a human donor with melanoma. The chain has TRBV28 and TRBJ1-5; D call uncertain. The material was tumor tissue (inferred from file names), obtained from a patient given nivolumab and ipilimumab in sequence. The CDR3 nucleotides are TGTGCCAGCAGTAAAACTTGGGGCAATCAGCCCCAGCATTTT. This translates into CASSKTWGNQPQHF.